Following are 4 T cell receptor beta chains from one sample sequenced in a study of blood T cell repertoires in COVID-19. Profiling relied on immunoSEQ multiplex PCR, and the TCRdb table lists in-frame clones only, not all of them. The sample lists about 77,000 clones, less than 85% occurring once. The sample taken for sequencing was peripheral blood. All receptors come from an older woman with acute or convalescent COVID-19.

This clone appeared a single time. The CDR3 nucleotides read TGCGCCAGCAGCCTACAGGGACGGAATAATGAAAAACTGTTTTTT. This gives the protein CASSLQGRNNEKLFF. The V call is TRBV4-3, the J call TRBJ1-4, with D possibly being TRBD1 (6 bases). The CDR3 spans 15 residues. The germline V and J ends were trimmed by 4 bases and 4 bases, with 13 bases remaining between them. Germline CDR1 reads LGHNA; CDR2 reads YSLEER.

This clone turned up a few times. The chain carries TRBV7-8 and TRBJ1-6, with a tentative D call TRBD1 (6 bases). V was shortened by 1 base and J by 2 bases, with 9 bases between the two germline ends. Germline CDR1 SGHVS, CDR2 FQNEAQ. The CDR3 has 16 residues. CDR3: CASSLEGGTYNSPLHF. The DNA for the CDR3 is TGTGCCAGCAGCTTAGAAGGGGGTACCTATAATTCACCCCTCCACTTT. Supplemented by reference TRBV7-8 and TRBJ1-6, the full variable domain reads GAGVSQSPRYKVAKRGQDVALRCDPISGHVSLFWYQQALGQGPEFLTYFQNEAQLDKSGLPSDRFFAERPEGSVSTLKIQRTQQEDSAVYLCASSLEGGTYNSPLHFGNGTRLTVT.

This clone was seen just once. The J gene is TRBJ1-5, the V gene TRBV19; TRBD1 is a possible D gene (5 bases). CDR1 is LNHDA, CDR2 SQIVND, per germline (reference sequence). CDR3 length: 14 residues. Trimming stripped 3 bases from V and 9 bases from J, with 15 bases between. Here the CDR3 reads CASSIVGQGGPQHF. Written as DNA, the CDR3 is TGTGCCAGTAGTATCGTCGGGCAGGGTGGGCCCCAGCATTTT.

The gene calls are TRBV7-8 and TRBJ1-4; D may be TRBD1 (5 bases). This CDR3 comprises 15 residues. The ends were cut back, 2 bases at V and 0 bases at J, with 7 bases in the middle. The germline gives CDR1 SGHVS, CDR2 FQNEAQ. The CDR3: CASSLIRATNEKLFF. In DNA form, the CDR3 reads TGTGCCAGCAGCTTAATCAGGGCAACTAATGAAAAACTGTTTTTT.